Sequencing of this T cell receptor (beta chain) was carried out in a study of OX40 agonist ivuxolimab in advanced cancers. Study as a whole: The patients' treatment was ivuxolimab, an agonistic anti-OX40 (CD134) antibody. The study's findings and limits: At 0.1 to 3.0 mg/kg, clonal expansion of CD4+ and CD8+ blood T cells had occurred by week 6. Expanded clones tended on average to be more numerous among CD8+ T cells than CD4+.

As regards this clone: Its antigen is not known.

Germline CDR1 reads SGHRS; CDR2 reads YFSETQ. This CDR3 comprises 13 residues. V shed 0 bases, J shed 10 bases, and the junction held 4 bases outside the gene matches. The table came from immunoSEQ multiplex PCR; TCRdb's copy has only in-frame clones and leaves some out. The sample lists about 23,000 clones; over 60% were seen once. The input for sequencing was CD4+ or CD8+ T cells sorted from blood, taken in a trial of the OX40 agonist ivuxolimab. The V and J genes are TRBV5-1 and TRBJ2-7; 10 bases fit TRBD1. The TCR comes from an adult with an advanced solid tumor such as melanoma, head and neck, liver or kidney cancer. CDR3 DNA sequence: TGCGCCAGCAGCTTGGTGACAGGGGGCGAACAGTACTTC. As protein: CASSLVTGGEQYF.